The 29 T cell receptor beta chains given below trace back to one sample, sequenced in a study of cytomegalovirus exposure and HLA in healthy donors. The PCR was carried out with 60 Vbeta primers and 13 Jbeta primers. The data were produced by immunoSEQ multiplex PCR, yet TCRdb's version contains in-frame clones alone and is incomplete. This table holds more than 95,000 clones, approximately 74% found once. The specimen sequenced was PBMCs. Receptors originate from a woman in her 50s in good health and CMV-seropositive.

Turning to this clone: The CDR3 does not end in the conserved phenylalanine or tryptophan, so this is likely a read error. The chain has TRBV18 and TRBJ2-7; D perhaps matches TRBD2 (5 bases). With 0 bases removed from V and 6 bases from J, the gap between germline ends came to 15 bases. Germline CDR1 is KGHSH and CDR2 is LQKENI. The CDR3 is 15 amino acids. The CDR3 sequence: CASSPPGRVSGEQYL. As DNA, the CDR3 is TGTGCCAGCTCACCACCGGGGAGAGTGTCGGGCGAGCAGTACCTC.

The V and J genes are TRBV4-3 and TRBJ1-2; 7 positions agree with TRBD1. Germline assignment: CDR1 LGHNA and CDR2 YSLEER. V lost 0 bases, J lost 13 bases, and 8 bases stayed unmatched. This CDR3 has 13 amino acids. The chain's CDR3 is CASSQDRTGPSTF. The CDR3 nucleotides read TGCGCCAGCAGCCAAGATCGGACAGGTCCGAGCACCTTC.

The table lists this clone with a count of one. The rearrangement links TRBV7-8 to TRBJ2-2, with 8 bases that match TRBD2. J lost 5 bases, V lost 5 bases, and 19 bases had no gene match. Germline CDR1 and CDR2: SGHVS and FQNEAQ. The CDR3 extends over 19 amino acids. CDR3: CASSNARGGVRLGTGELFF. As DNA, the CDR3 is TGTGCCAGCAGCAACGCCCGGGGGGGTGTTCGATTAGGAACCGGGGAGCTGTTTTTT. Supplemented by reference TRBV7-8 and TRBJ2-2, the full variable domain reads GAGVSQSPRYKVAKRGQDVALRCDPISGHVSLFWYQQALGQGPEFLTYFQNEAQLDKSGLPSDRFFAERPEGSVSTLKIQRTQQEDSAVYLCASSNARGGVRLGTGELFFGEGSRLTVL.

This chain joins TRBV11-2 and TRBJ2-7, with D maybe TRBD1 (5 bases). The CDR3 is made up of 13 amino acids. The V gene lost 2 bases and the J gene lost 7 bases, with 12 bases spanning the gap. From germline, CDR1 is SGHAT and CDR2 FQNNGV. CDR3: CASSLTGMGEQYF. The CDR3, as DNA: TGTGCCAGCAGCTTAACAGGTATGGGAGAGCAGTACTTC.

The chain joins TRBV6-1 to TRBJ2-7; 10 nucleotides match TRBD1. The V gene end was trimmed by 6 bases and the J gene end by 3 bases; junction bases not matched to a gene: 8. Germline-derived CDR1 and CDR2 are MNHNS and SASEGT. The CDR3 loop spans 15 amino acids. The CDR3 nucleotides read TGTGCCAGCAGGGCCGAGACAGGGGGCCGCTACGAGCAGTACTTC. It codes for CASRAETGGRYEQYF.

The chain is built from TRBV19 and TRBJ1-5; D gene unclear. V was trimmed by 1 base and J by 6 bases, leaving 22 bases between them. The CDR3 has 18 amino acids. Per the germline V gene, CDR1 is LNHDA and CDR2 is SQIVND (reference sequence). The CDR3: CASSIGRQDWGGSQPQHF. CDR3 nucleotide sequence: TGTGCCAGTAGTATAGGACGGCAGGACTGGGGTGGGAGTCAGCCCCAGCATTTT.

The chain joins TRBV6-5 to TRBJ2-1, with TRBD2 matching 13 bases. V was clipped by 6 bases and J by 8 bases; unmatched bases: 7. This CDR3 has 15 amino acids. The germline CDR1 and CDR2 sequences are MNHEY and SVGAGI. The DNA for the CDR3 is TGTGCCAGCAGCACTAGCGGGGGGGCCTGGGATGAGCAGTTCTTC. This encodes CASSTSGGAWDEQFF.

The V gene is TRBV28, the J gene TRBJ2-5; D not resolved. Germline V gives CDR1 MDHEN, CDR2 SYDVKM. Trimming cost V 5 bases and J 4 bases, with 11 bases left between them. This CDR3 comprises 13 residues. The CDR3 loop reads CASSPVALETQYF. In DNA form, the CDR3 reads TGTGCCAGCAGTCCCGTAGCTCTAGAGACCCAGTACTTC.

The chain has TRBV7-2 and TRBJ2-5, with D tentatively TRBD2 (6 bases). CDR3 length: 16 amino acids. Trimming left V 0 bases short and J 2 bases short, with 13 bases between. CDR1 and CDR2 from the germline V gene are SGHTA and FQGNSA. The CDR3 sequence is CASSLAGVAAQETQYF. DNA of the CDR3: TGTGCCAGCAGCTTAGCAGGGGTAGCGGCACAAGAGACCCAGTACTTC.

V is TRBV19 and J is TRBJ2-3, with no clear D. Trimming removed 5 bases from V and 0 bases from J, with 15 bases in between. The germline gives CDR1 LNHDA, CDR2 SQIVND (reference sequence). This CDR3 spans 16 amino acids. CDR3 sequence reads: CASSPVSTYSTDTQYF. DNA of the CDR3: TGTGCCAGTAGTCCCGTGAGTACTTACAGCACAGATACGCAGTATTTT.

The sample holds a few counts of this clone. This sequence joins TRBV11-2 and TRBJ2-1; 7 bases are shared with TRBD1. Germline assignment: CDR1 SGHAT and CDR2 FQNNGV. J was trimmed by 5 bases and V by 6 bases; bases with no gene match: 4. The CDR3 extends over 13 amino acids. DNA for the CDR3: TGTGCCAGCAGTCAGGGGACAGACAATGAGCAGTTCTTC. Amino acids: CASSQGTDNEQFF.

The CDR3 nucleotides are TGTGCCAGCAGCGAGATGAATGAAAAACTGTTTTTT. This sequence encodes CASSEMNEKLFF. The gene calls are TRBV25-1 and TRBJ1-4; D is unresolved. V was trimmed by 6 bases and J by 5 bases, leaving 7 bases between them. The CDR3 covers 12 residues. CDR1 is MGHDK and CDR2 is SYGVNS in the germline V gene. Variable domain in full (rest from reference TRBV25-1 and TRBJ1-4): EADIYQTPRYLVIGTGKKITLECSQTMGHDKMYWYQQDPGMELHLIHYSYGVNSTEKGDLSSESTVSRIRTEHFPLTLESARPSHTSQYLCASSEMNEKLFFGSGTQLSVL.

The chain recombines TRBV2 with TRBJ2-1; D perhaps matches TRBD2 (6 bases). The germline V gene encodes CDR1 SNHLY and CDR2 FYNNEI. The CDR3 is 15 residues long. V was cut by 2 bases and J by 7 bases, with 15 bases left in between. The CDR3 reads CASSERTTDRNEQFF. In DNA form, the CDR3 reads TGTGCCAGCAGTGAACGGACTACCGATAGGAATGAGCAGTTCTTC.

V and J are TRBV18 and TRBJ1-1, with 8 bases matching TRBD1. V shed 6 bases and J 1 base; nucleotides not matched to a gene: 4. The CDR3 runs 14 residues. Per germline, CDR1 KGHSH and CDR2 LQKENI. CDR3 nucleotides: TGTGCCAGCTCCATCGGACAGGGGAACACTGAAGCTTTCTTT. Translating it yields CASSIGQGNTEAFF.

This clone was seen more than once but under ten times. The chain uses TRBV28 and TRBJ1-2; no clear D gene. Trimming removed 6 bases at V and 2 bases at J, with 16 bases between. The CDR3 consists of 15 residues. Germline values: CDR1 MDHEN, CDR2 SYDVKM. CDR3: CASSRGGSRNYGYTF. As DNA, the CDR3 is TGTGCCAGCAGCCGCGGAGGGAGCAGAAACTATGGCTACACCTTC.

This rearrangement joins TRBV7-6 to TRBJ1-4; 7 bases agree with TRBD1. V dropped 5 bases and J dropped 8; count of bases not matched to a gene: 11. CDR1 is SGHVS and CDR2 is FNYEAQ in the germline V gene. This CDR3 spans 15 amino acids. As DNA, the CDR3 is TGTGCCAGCAGCCTTGAACAGGGGAATCACGAAAAACTGTTTTTT. Translated: CASSLEQGNHEKLFF.

This clone was seen once. The rearrangement uses TRBV4-3 and TRBJ2-1; tentatively, D is TRBD1 (5 bases). V was trimmed by 0 bases and J by 4 bases, leaving 13 bases between them. Germline-derived CDR1 and CDR2 are LGHNA and YSLEER. The CDR3 has 16 residues. The CDR3 DNA reads as TGCGCCAGCAGCCAAGAACTCACAGGAGTATACAATGAGCAGTTCTTC. This codes for CASSQELTGVYNEQFF.

About this clone: This specimen includes other DNA sequences encoding the same CDR3. The genes are TRBV6-5 and TRBJ2-5; TRBD1 agrees at 9 bases. CDR1 is MNHEY and CDR2 is SVGAGI in the germline V gene. With V trimmed by 6 bases and J by 4 bases, 6 bases remained unmatched. CDR3 size: 14 residues. The CDR3 is CASSNRGLGETQYF. The DNA of the CDR3 is TGTGCCAGCAGCAACAGGGGGCTGGGAGAGACCCAGTACTTC.

This clone was seen a few times. The rearrangement uses TRBV4-1 and TRBJ2-7, with TRBD1 matching 8 bases. Germline trimming cut 2 bases from V and 5 bases from J; bases unmatched to any gene: 11. Germline V gives CDR1 MGHRA, CDR2 YSYEKL. The CDR3 has 16 residues. The CDR3 protein is CASSQPDRGSLDEQYF. Written as DNA, the CDR3 is TGCGCCAGCAGCCAACCCGACAGGGGTTCCCTCGACGAGCAGTACTTC.

The gene calls are TRBV4-3 and TRBJ1-5; possibly TRBD1 for D (6 bases). With 4 bases removed from V and 0 bases from J, the gap between germline ends came to 10 bases. Germline V gene lookup returns CDR1 LGHNA and CDR2 YSLEER. This CDR3 comprises 15 residues. CDR3 sequence: CASSRTAYSNQPQHF. In DNA form, the CDR3 reads TGCGCCAGCAGCCGGACAGCATATAGCAATCAGCCCCAGCATTTT.

The J gene is TRBJ2-7, the V gene TRBV18, with a tentative D call TRBD1 (5 bases). Germline-derived CDR1 and CDR2 are KGHSH and LQKENI. Trimming took 2 bases from V and 3 from J, leaving 8 bases between them. The CDR3 extends over 13 amino acids. This chain's CDR3 is CASSPMTVYEQYF. CDR3 nucleotide sequence: TGTGCCAGCTCACCAATGACAGTCTACGAGCAGTACTTC.

This clone was detected only a few times. The chain uses TRBV7-9 and TRBJ2-6; D remains unclear. Deletions cut 4 bases from V and 0 bases from J, with 7 bases between. This CDR3 comprises 15 residues. CDR1 is SEHNR, CDR2 FQNEAQ, per germline (reference sequence). The CDR3: CASSSVISGANVLTF. The DNA of the CDR3 is TGTGCCAGCAGCTCGGTGATCTCTGGGGCCAACGTCCTGACTTTC.

This clone was observed a handful of times. This chain uses TRBV23-1 with TRBJ2-7; perhaps TRBD2 as D (5 bases). TRBV23-1 counts as an open reading frame of uncertain function. Trimming took off 0 bases at V and 6 bases at J, with 9 bases between the two ends. The CDR3 is made up of 13 amino acids. The CDR3 region is CASSQSRGSEQYF. The CDR3 nucleotides read TGCGCCAGCAGTCAATCCCGGGGATCCGAGCAGTACTTC.

This sequence joins TRBV29-1 and TRBJ2-3; D is ambiguous. Germline assignment: CDR1 SQVTM and CDR2 ANQGSEA. V lost 0 bases and J 8 bases, leaving 9 bases between the germline ends. The CDR3 extends over 12 amino acids. In DNA form, the CDR3 reads TGCAGCGTTGAAGATAGAATCGGTACGCAGTATTTT. Translation gives CSVEDRIGTQYF.

The chain links TRBV2 to TRBJ1-4; a weak D match, TRBD1 (6 bases). CDR1 SNHLY and CDR2 FYNNEI come from the germline V gene. V lost 7 bases and J 0 bases, leaving 9 bases between the germline ends. This CDR3 contains 14 residues. The CDR3 sequence is CASKDSATNEKLFF. The DNA for the CDR3 is TGTGCCAGCAAGGACAGTGCAACTAATGAAAAACTGTTTTTT.

The rearrangement joins TRBV7-2 to TRBJ1-2; 8 bases map to TRBD1. Per germline, CDR1 SGHTA and CDR2 FQGNSA. CDR3 size: 14 residues. With 1 base clipped from V and 8 bases from J, the junction kept 6 bases outside the gene matches. The CDR3 loop reads CASSLVGQGEGYTF. The CDR3 nucleotides are TGTGCCAGCAGCTTAGTAGGACAGGGTGAAGGCTACACCTTC.

As concerns this clone: The junction differs from germline at one of its ends, possibly a read error. J is TRBJ2-7 and V is TRBV29-1; 13 positions agree with TRBD2. The CDR3 totals 16 residues. Per the germline V gene, CDR1 is SQVTM and CDR2 is ANQGSEA. The CDR3 loop is CSALFTSGRASDEQYF. CDR3 sequence (DNA): TGCAGCGCCCTCTTTACTAGCGGGAGGGCCTCCGACGAGCAGTACTTC.

This clone was observed a handful of times. The rearrangement links TRBV19 to TRBJ2-1; 9 bases match TRBD2. This CDR3 region has 17 residues. J lost 7 bases, V lost 2 bases, and 12 bases had no gene match. Germline loops: CDR1 LNHDA, CDR2 SQIVND (reference sequence). The CDR3 here is CASSIWGLAASRNEQFF. In nucleotides, the CDR3 is TGTGCCAGTAGTATATGGGGACTAGCTGCAAGTAGGAATGAGCAGTTCTTC. Full variable domain (outside the CDR3, taken from reference TRBV19 and TRBJ2-1): DGGITQSPKYLFRKEGQNVTLSCEQNLNHDAMYWYRQDPGQGLRLIYYSQIVNDFQKGDIAEGYSVSREKKESFPLTVTSAQKNPTAFYLCASSIWGLAASRNEQFFGPGTRLTVL.

V is TRBV2 and J is TRBJ2-3; 14 nucleotides line up with TRBD2. The V gene end was trimmed by 10 bases and the J gene end by 3 bases; junction bases not matched to a gene: 3. CDR1 is SNHLY, CDR2 FYNNEI, per germline. CDR3 size: 14 residues. The CDR3 region is CATGTSGSTDTQYF. In DNA form, the CDR3 reads TGTGCCACCGGGACTAGCGGGAGTACAGATACGCAGTATTTT. Complete variable domain (other parts from reference TRBV2 and TRBJ2-3): EPEVTQTPSHQVTQMGQEVILRCVPISNHLYFYWYRQILGQKVEFLVSFYNNEISEKSEIFDDQFSVERPDGSNFTLKIRSTKLEDSAMYFCATGTSGSTDTQYFGPGTRLTVL.